The text below deals with one T cell receptor (beta chain). Amplifying from RNA transcripts, the study obtained TCR beta CDR3 regions. After a first-round RT-PCR with HTBI primers, a second-round multiplex PCR was run. One entry per CDR3 protein results from TCRdb running MiXCR on the multiplex PCR reads. The sample contains about 620,000 distinct CDR3 sequences, 22% of which appear only once. This entry comes from a study of Graves' ophthalmopathy and Graves' hyperthyroidism. Germline loops: CDR1 ENHRY, CDR2 SYGVKD. The length of the CDR3 is 14 residues. V lost 1 base to trimming and J lost 6 bases, with 13 bases between them.

J is TRBJ2-7 and V is TRBV10-3; TRBD1 might be the D (5 bases). The origin of this receptor is a young woman with stable Graves' hyperthyroidism. Some clones in this sample may be carry-over from other donors' samples. The sequenced sample was peripheral blood. In DNA form, the CDR3 reads TGTGCCATCAGTGAGTTGTGGACACCGACCGAGCAGTACTTC. Translating gives CAISELWTPTEQYF.